Listed below are T cell receptor beta chains from one sample, sequenced in a study of blood T cell repertoires in COVID-19. Assay: immunoSEQ multiplex PCR; the TCRdb copy retains only in-frame clones and omits some. The table records 250,000 to 350,000 clones, roughly 84% of them present only once. The specimen sequenced was peripheral blood. The receptors derive from a human donor with COVID-19, enrolled during active disease. The donor label of this sample is uncertain. Both conserved end residues are part of each CDR3. The D gene is left open where the match is weak. Not all rows give a size; the values are once, few, many and, for expanded clones, a class.

d_call: .
clone_size: .
v_call: TRBV9
j_call: TRBJ1-5
cdr3_aa: CASSVGSSSNQPQHF
cdr3_nt: TGTGCCAGCAGCGTAGGCTCGAGTAGCAATCAGCCCCAGCATTTT

d_call: .
clone_size: many
v_call: TRBV19
j_call: TRBJ1-2
cdr3_aa: CASTRDEGRSGNYGYTF
cdr3_nt: TGTGCCAGTACCCGGGACGAGGGGAGGTCAGGCAACTATGGCTACACCTTC

d_call: TRBD2
clone_size: .
v_call: TRBV7-2
j_call: TRBJ2-1
cdr3_aa: CASSLIPAGGPLNEQFF
cdr3_nt: TGTGCCAGCAGCTTAATTCCAGCGGGGGGGCCCCTGAATGAGCAGTTCTTC

d_call: TRBD1
clone_size: .
v_call: TRBV28
j_call: TRBJ1-1
cdr3_aa: CASSLRQGARTEAFF
cdr3_nt: TGTGCCAGCAGTTTACGTCAGGGGGCGCGAACTGAAGCTTTCTTT

d_call: .
clone_size: .
v_call: TRBV6-6
j_call: TRBJ2-1
cdr3_aa: CASNHIYERDNNEQFF
cdr3_nt: TGTGCCAGCAACCACATCTACGAGAGGGATAACAATGAGCAGTTCTTC

d_call: .
clone_size: .
v_call: TRBV7-2
j_call: TRBJ2-1
cdr3_aa: CASSLVTYYNEQFF
cdr3_nt: TGTGCCAGCAGCTTAGTGACTTACTACAATGAGCAGTTCTTC

d_call: TRBD1
clone_size: .
v_call: TRBV14
j_call: TRBJ2-5
cdr3_aa: CASSQPPHRDRGQETQYF
cdr3_nt: TGTGCCAGCAGCCAACCCCCCCACCGGGACAGGGGTCAAGAGACCCAGTACTTC

d_call: TRBD1
clone_size: .
v_call: TRBV19
j_call: TRBJ2-1
cdr3_aa: CASTQGSSYNEQFF
cdr3_nt: TGTGCCAGTACACAGGGGAGCTCCTACAATGAGCAGTTCTTC

d_call: TRBD1
clone_size: .
v_call: TRBV28
j_call: TRBJ1-6
cdr3_aa: CASSLWPGPGTENSPLHF
cdr3_nt: TGTGCCAGCAGTTTATGGCCCGGACCCGGGACAGAGAATTCACCCCTCCACTTT

d_call: TRBD1
clone_size: .
v_call: TRBV6-5
j_call: TRBJ1-1
cdr3_aa: CASRYRGVTEAFF
cdr3_nt: TGTGCCAGCAGGTACAGGGGCGTCACTGAAGCTTTCTTT

d_call: TRBD2
clone_size: .
v_call: TRBV28
j_call: TRBJ2-2
cdr3_aa: CASDTPRLAGSTGELFF
cdr3_nt: TGTGCCAGCGATACACCGCGGCTAGCGGGATCAACCGGGGAGCTGTTTTTT

d_call: TRBD2
clone_size: .
v_call: TRBV5-6
j_call: TRBJ2-2
cdr3_aa: CASSPLSLRIAGTGELFF
cdr3_nt: TGTGCCAGCAGCCCTCTCTCCCTCCGAATAGCGGGTACCGGGGAGCTGTTTTTT

d_call: TRBD2
clone_size: .
v_call: TRBV3-1/TRBV3-2
j_call: TRBJ2-7
cdr3_aa: CASSQTRTSLSYEQYF
cdr3_nt: TGTGCCAGCAGCCAAACCCGGACTAGCCTCTCCTACGAGCAGTACTTC

d_call: .
clone_size: .
v_call: TRBV6-5
j_call: TRBJ1-4
cdr3_aa: CASSSGFRVRLFF
cdr3_nt: TGTGCCAGCAGTTCGGGGTTTAGGGTCAGGCTGTTTTTT

d_call: .
clone_size: .
v_call: TRBV4-1
j_call: TRBJ2-4
cdr3_aa: CASSQDRVNIQYF
cdr3_nt: TGCGCCAGCAGCCAAGATCGGGTAAACATTCAGTACTTC

d_call: TRBD1
clone_size: .
v_call: TRBV19
j_call: TRBJ2-1
cdr3_aa: CASRTGVGYNEQFF
cdr3_nt: TGTGCCAGTAGGACAGGGGTCGGCTACAATGAGCAGTTCTTC

d_call: TRBD1
clone_size: .
v_call: TRBV7-8
j_call: TRBJ1-2
cdr3_aa: CASSFRTGHYGYTF
cdr3_nt: TGTGCCAGCAGCTTCCGGACAGGGCACTATGGCTACACCTTC

d_call: .
clone_size: once
v_call: TRBV28
j_call: TRBJ2-7
cdr3_aa: CASSPGGSLYEQYF
cdr3_nt: TGTGCCAGCAGCCCGGGTGGCAGTCTCTACGAGCAGTACTTC

d_call: TRBD1
clone_size: .
v_call: TRBV18
j_call: TRBJ1-1
cdr3_aa: CASSPGTGGAFTEAFF
cdr3_nt: TGTGCCAGCTCACCAGGGACAGGGGGGGCCTTCACTGAAGCTTTCTTT

d_call: .
clone_size: .
v_call: TRBV20-1
j_call: TRBJ2-7
cdr3_aa: CMAPRNYEQYF
cdr3_nt: TGCATGGCCCCCAGAAACTACGAGCAGTACTTC